Presented here are 3 T cell receptor beta chains from one specimen sequenced in a study of T cells in women clearing cervical HPV infection. Clones were sequenced by immunoSEQ multiplex PCR, and TCRdb holds only the in-frame ones, with some missing. The sample table sets out about 25,000 clones. Sequencing was carried out using blood buffy coat. The receptors were sampled from a woman aged 18-70 years with a cervical HPV16 infection that either progressed to CIN3+ or cleared (not recorded which).

Incomplete CDR3 DNA: TGTGCCACCCGTATTACAGGAGGGCCTGAAAAA. Encoded protein: CATRITGGPEK. The entire CDR3 is CATRITGGPEKLFF. This chain uses TRBV19 with TRBJ1-4, with D tentatively TRBD1 (5 bases). The read gets to within 3 residues of the CDR3 end, and the germline J gene fills in the rest. CDR1 is LNHDA, CDR2 SQIVND, per germline (reference sequence). The V end was cut by 10 bases, the J end by 7 bases, with 19 bases between. CDR3 length: 14 amino acids.

The CDR3 bases that were read are TGTGCCATCACCCAAAGACTAGCGGGGGGCGGTGGAGACACCGGGGAG. This translates into CAITQRLAGGGGDTGE. From start to end, the CDR3 is CAITQRLAGGGGDTGELFF. The chain uses TRBV10-3 and TRBJ2-2; TRBD2 aligns across 13 bases. The read gets to within 3 residues of the CDR3 end, and the germline J gene fills in the rest. There are 19 residues in the CDR3. Germline lookup yields CDR1 ENHRY and CDR2 SYGVKD. J was trimmed by 3 bases and V by 7 bases; bases with no gene match: 14.

Comments on this clone: The CDR3 end lies 3 residues beyond the end of the read and is filled in from the germline J gene. This rearrangement joins TRBV29-1 to TRBJ2-1; TRBD2 agrees at 10 bases. The CDR3 totals 18 residues. The V and J ends lost 7 bases and 4 bases, in that order; junction bases with no gene match: 19. In germline, CDR1 is SQVTM, CDR2 ANQGSEA. CDR3 bases read: TGCAGCGCCCCTAAGGCGGACATTATAGCGGGGGGATACAATGAG. This gives the protein CSAPKADIIAGGYNE. In full, the CDR3 reads CSAPKADIIAGGYNEQFF.